This entry lists 29 T cell receptor beta chains sequenced from one sample in a study of T cell changes during pregnancy in multiple sclerosis. Here immunoSEQ multiplex PCR was the method, and the copy in TCRdb shows in-frame clones only, minus some. The data contain roughly 59,000 clones, about 94% of them singletons. The material sequenced was CD8+ T cells from peripheral blood mononuclear cells, taken in the second trimester of pregnancy. Every receptor here comes from a female donor with multiple sclerosis, enrolled in a pregnancy study.

V is TRBV27 and J is TRBJ2-1, with 15 bases aligning to TRBD2. The CDR3 has 15 residues. The V gene's germline CDR1 is MNHEY and CDR2 SMNVEV (reference sequence). Germline trimming cut 9 bases from V and 6 bases from J; bases unmatched to any gene: 6. The DNA for the CDR3 is TGTGCCAGTAGGACTAGCGGGAGGGTGGGCAATGAGCAGTTCTTC. Translated, it gives CASRTSGRVGNEQFF.

The rearrangement links TRBV27 to TRBJ2-7; D is ambiguous. CDR3 length: 14 residues. CDR1 is MNHEY, CDR2 SMNVEV, per germline (reference sequence). V was clipped by 4 bases and J by 0 bases, with 10 bases between them. CDR3: CASSWSSGSYEQYF. The DNA of the CDR3 is TGTGCCAGCAGTTGGTCCTCCGGCTCCTACGAGCAGTACTTC.

V usage is TRBV25-1 and J usage is TRBJ2-7; 9 bases agree with TRBD2. J was trimmed by 4 bases and V by 4 bases; bases with no gene match: 2. Germline CDR1 reads MGHDK; CDR2 reads SYGVNS. This CDR3 has 13 amino acids. CDR3 loop: CASSGSGGYEQYF. The CDR3 DNA reads as TGTGCCAGCAGTGGGAGCGGGGGGTACGAGCAGTACTTC.

The genes are TRBV19 and TRBJ2-7; 7 bases line up with TRBD2. The germline V gene encodes CDR1 LNHDA and CDR2 SQIVND (reference sequence). J was trimmed by 3 bases and V by 5 bases; bases with no gene match: 7. The CDR3 loop spans 14 amino acids. As DNA, the CDR3 is TGTGCCAGTAGTTGGGGGGGATTCGACTACGAGCAGTACTTC. Residues: CASSWGGFDYEQYF.

CDR3 region: CASSQSGLGRGLRVEKLFF. DNA of the CDR3: TGTGCCAGCAGCCAATCGGGTTTGGGCAGGGGGCTCAGGGTTGAAAAACTGTTTTTT. V and J are TRBV4-2 and TRBJ1-4; 8 bases align to TRBD1. V lost 2 bases and J lost 7; bases outside the gene matches: 18. The CDR3 runs to 19 residues. Germline CDR1 reads LGHNA; CDR2 reads YNFKEQ.

The chain combines TRBV5-1 with TRBJ1-5; TRBD1 matches 7 bases. CDR3 length equals 16 residues. Germline loops: CDR1 SGHRS, CDR2 YFSETQ. The junction had 6 bases not matched to a gene; V was cut back by 3 bases and J by 0 bases. The CDR3 protein is CASSSGQDPSNQPQHF. CDR3 nucleotide sequence: TGCGCCAGCAGCTCTGGACAGGACCCTAGCAATCAGCCCCAGCATTTT.

V gene TRBV5-8 combines with J gene TRBJ1-5; D perhaps matches TRBD1 (6 bases). The ends were cut back, 2 bases at V and 12 bases at J, with 30 bases in the middle. The CDR3 spans 18 residues. CDR1 and CDR2 from the germline V gene are SGHTS and YDEGEE. In DNA form, the CDR3 reads TGTGCCAGCAGCTTCCCGAACCAACTGGGAAGAACAGGGCAGGGCCAGCATTTT. As protein: CASSFPNQLGRTGQGQHF.

The genes are TRBV19 and TRBJ1-1; 8 bases are a match to TRBD1. The germline V gene encodes CDR1 LNHDA and CDR2 SQIVND (reference sequence). CDR3 size: 14 residues. With 6 bases clipped from V and 1 base from J, the junction kept 4 bases outside the gene matches. The CDR3 region has the DNA TGTGCCAGTAGGGCAGGGGGCGGGAACACTGAAGCTTTCTTT. It encodes CASRAGGGNTEAFF.

The CDR3 DNA sequence: TGTGCCATCGGCCGGGACTCCAACAACAATGAGCAGTTCTTC. Encoded protein: CAIGRDSNNNEQFF. The rearrangement links TRBV10-3 to TRBJ2-1; a possible D gene is TRBD2 (6 bases). Germline V CDR1 and CDR2: ENHRY, SYGVKD. With 8 bases removed from V and 5 bases from J, the gap between germline ends came to 16 bases. The length of the CDR3 is 14 residues.

V is TRBV7-6 and J is TRBJ1-1; D is possibly TRBD1 (5 bases). The V gene lost 8 bases and the J gene lost 4 bases, with 17 bases spanning the gap. The CDR3 consists of 14 residues. Germline V lookup: CDR1 SGHVS, CDR2 FNYEAQ. In DNA form, the CDR3 reads TGTGCCAGCGAACCAGTTGGGGGGGGCACTGAAGCTTTCTTT. Its translation: CASEPVGGGTEAFF.

The chain carries TRBV19 and TRBJ2-3; TRBD1 matches 8 bases. The CDR3 has 16 amino acids. Trimming took 4 bases from V and 1 from J; bases not matched to a gene: 7. Looked up from germline, CDR1 is LNHDA and CDR2 is SQIVND (reference sequence). CDR3 amino acids: CASSTDRGWGTDTQYF. The CDR3 nucleotides read TGTGCCAGTAGTACCGACAGGGGATGGGGCACAGATACGCAGTATTTT.

The rearrangement joins TRBV27 to TRBJ2-3; D uncertain. CDR1 is MNHEY and CDR2 is SMNVEV in the germline V gene (reference sequence). Deletions cut 3 bases from V and 0 bases from J, with 7 bases between. The CDR3 contains 14 residues. The CDR3 region is CASSFSRSTDTQYF. DNA for the CDR3: TGTGCCAGCAGTTTTTCGCGGAGCACAGATACGCAGTATTTT.

The V and J genes are TRBV5-1 and TRBJ1-2; 9 nucleotides match TRBD1. Trimming at V came to 1 base and at J to 3 bases, leaving 1 base not matched to a gene. From germline, CDR1 is SGHRS and CDR2 YFSETQ. The length of the CDR3 is 14 residues. The CDR3 DNA follows: TGCGCCAGCAGCTTGACAGGGGGCTACTATGGCTACACCTTC. Amino acids: CASSLTGGYYGYTF.

J is TRBJ2-5 and V is TRBV10-3, with D unresolved. The CDR3 runs to 13 residues. Germline assignment: CDR1 ENHRY and CDR2 SYGVKD. V was clipped by 8 bases and J by 5 bases, with 15 bases between them. The CDR3 reads CAILSTIEETQYF. CDR3 DNA sequence: TGTGCCATCTTGAGCACCATTGAGGAGACCCAGTACTTC.

With respect to this clone: Other nucleotide sequences from this sample produce the same CDR3. This chain uses TRBV9 with TRBJ1-2; a possible D gene is TRBD1 (5 bases). The CDR3 spans 14 residues. V was cut by 0 bases and J by 2 bases, with 8 bases left in between. Germline V CDR1 and CDR2: SGDLS, YYNGEE. CDR3 loop: CASSVGGGNYGYTF. The CDR3 region has the DNA TGTGCCAGCAGCGTAGGCGGGGGAAACTATGGCTACACCTTC.

This chain uses TRBV13 with TRBJ2-1, with D perhaps TRBD2 (5 bases). This CDR3 has 16 residues. Germline V gives CDR1 PRHDT, CDR2 FYEKMQ (reference sequence). Trimming took 0 bases from V and 12 from J, leaving 21 bases between them. The CDR3 protein is CASSLGGSAVHSRQFF. The CDR3 nucleotides read TGTGCCAGCAGCTTAGGAGGGAGCGCTGTCCACTCTCGGCAGTTCTTC.

The chain carries TRBV21-1 and TRBJ2-7; the D segment call TRBD2 is taken from the table without a DNA check. TRBV21-1 is termed a pseudogene. The CDR3 contains 14 residues. In DNA form, the CDR3 reads TGTGCCAGCAGCAAAGGAAAAGCCTCCTACGAGCAGTACTTC. Protein: CASSKGKASYEQYF.

This clone came up once. The chain couples TRBV6-5 to TRBJ2-5, with TRBD2 matching 11 bases. The germline CDR1 and CDR2 sequences are MNHEY and SVGAGI. V shed 9 bases and J 5 bases; nucleotides not matched to a gene: 5. The CDR3 consists of 13 residues. The CDR3 spells CASSGRAYETQYF. CDR3 DNA sequence: TGTGCCAGTAGCGGGAGGGCCTATGAGACCCAGTACTTC.

The chain has TRBV9 and TRBJ2-7, with 9 bases aligning to TRBD2. The junction had 10 bases not matched to a gene; V was cut back by 3 bases and J by 3 bases. The CDR3 consists of 16 residues. The germline V gene encodes CDR1 SGDLS and CDR2 YYNGEE. CDR3 sequence reads: CASSAGGREGFYEQYF. CDR3 sequence (DNA): TGTGCCAGCAGCGCCGGGGGGCGGGAGGGGTTCTACGAGCAGTACTTC. The full variable domain, completed using reference TRBV9 and TRBJ2-7, is DSGVTQTPKHLITATGQRVTLRCSPRSGDLSVYWYQQSLDQGLQFLIQYYNGEERAKGNILERFSAQQFPDLHSELNLSSLELGDSALYFCASSAGGREGFYEQYFGPGTRLTVT.

The rearrangement links TRBV5-1 to TRBJ2-7; TRBD1 matches at 7 bases. V lost 3 bases to trimming and J lost 0 bases; unmatched junction nucleotides: 3. The CDR3 length is 14 residues. Per the germline V gene, CDR1 is SGHRS and CDR2 is YFSETQ. In DNA, the CDR3 is TGCGCCAGCAGCTATCGACAGGGCTCCTACGAGCAGTACTTC. Its translation is CASSYRQGSYEQYF.

This clone was counted a single time. V is TRBV27 and J is TRBJ2-1; 8 nucleotides agree with TRBD1. Germline V CDR1 and CDR2: MNHEY, SMNVEV (reference sequence). V shed 3 bases, J shed 10 bases, and the junction held 8 bases outside the gene matches. CDR3 length: 14 residues. The DNA of the CDR3 is TGTGCCAGCAGTTTGGGACAGGCCCTAGGGGAGCAGTTCTTC. It translates to CASSLGQALGEQFF.

The chain is built from TRBV6-1 and TRBJ1-2; D not resolved. V lost 2 bases and J lost 4, with 17 bases in between. This CDR3 has 16 residues. CDR1 is MNHNS, CDR2 SASEGT, per germline. The CDR3 loop is CASSEKPGKYGYGYTF. The CDR3 DNA is TGTGCCAGCAGTGAAAAACCGGGGAAATACGGCTATGGCTACACCTTC.

The chain employs TRBV5-1 and TRBJ2-3, with 15 bases identical to TRBD2. The CDR3 runs to 18 residues. Germline V gene lookup returns CDR1 SGHRS and CDR2 YFSETQ. Trimming at V came to 4 bases and at J to 5 bases, leaving 11 bases not matched to a gene. The chain's CDR3 is CASSPGLAGGPGLDTQYF. CDR3 bases: TGCGCCAGCAGCCCTGGACTAGCGGGAGGGCCGGGGTTAGATACGCAGTATTTT.

This sequence joins TRBV27 and TRBJ1-5; D call uncertain. V shed 2 bases and J shed 1 base, with 9 bases lying between them. This CDR3 is 15 amino acids long. Per germline, CDR1 MNHEY and CDR2 SMNVEV (reference sequence). CDR3 in DNA: TGTGCCAGCAGTTTAAGCCGGGTAAGCAATCAGCCCCAGCATTTT. This codes for CASSLSRVSNQPQHF.

Judged by abundance, this clone is medium-sized. V and J are TRBV4-2 and TRBJ2-7; 9 bases agree with TRBD2. Germline trimming cut 0 bases from V and 4 bases from J; bases unmatched to any gene: 4. Germline CDR1 and CDR2: LGHNA and YNFKEQ. The CDR3 sequence is 15 residues long. CDR3 coding DNA: TGTGCCAGCAGCCAAGATAGCGGGAGTTTTTACGAGCAGTACTTC. This translates into CASSQDSGSFYEQYF.

This chain links TRBV4-1 with TRBJ1-5; D call uncertain. V lost 1 base and J 4 bases, leaving 5 bases between the germline ends. The CDR3 runs to 13 residues. Germline assignment: CDR1 MGHRA and CDR2 YSYEKL. This CDR3 is CASSQVQNQPQHF. The CDR3 nucleotides read TGCGCCAGCAGCCAAGTGCAGAATCAGCCCCAGCATTTT.

This rearrangement joins TRBV7-6 to TRBJ2-1; TRBD2 matches at 14 bases. J was trimmed by 6 bases and V by 0 bases; bases with no gene match: 7. CDR3 size: 18 residues. Germline loops: CDR1 SGHVS, CDR2 FNYEAQ. The CDR3 sequence is CASSLAGTSGSLSNEQFF. For the CDR3, the DNA is TGTGCCAGCAGCTTAGCGGGGACTAGCGGGAGTTTGAGCAATGAGCAGTTCTTC.

CDR3 in DNA: TGTGCCAGCAGTACCAGGATGAACACTGAAGCTTTCTTT. It yields the protein CASSTRMNTEAFF. The genes are TRBV11-2 and TRBJ1-1, with D unclear. Trimming shortened V by 6 bases and J by 0 bases, and 8 bases separated the two germline ends. Per the germline V gene, CDR1 is SGHAT and CDR2 is FQNNGV. This CDR3 contains 13 residues.

The chain has TRBV27 and TRBJ2-1, with 9 bases fitting TRBD2. Per the germline V gene, CDR1 is MNHEY and CDR2 is SMNVEV (reference sequence). The CDR3 sequence is 14 residues long. Here the CDR3 reads CAAKFAGGVGEQFF. The CDR3 DNA sequence: TGTGCAGCAAAATTTGCGGGAGGGGTAGGTGAGCAGTTCTTC.